This TCR beta chain came from a study of cytomegalovirus exposure and HLA in healthy donors. V shed 3 bases and J shed 2 bases, with 17 bases lying between them. The CDR3 is 17 residues long. Germline V CDR1 and CDR2: LNHNV, YYDKDF (reference sequence). To note about this clone: What it binds is unknown.

Study-level results: Upon later analysis, TCR association rates were observed to vary by HLA locus, being highest for DRB1 and lowest for HLA-C.

It was with 60 Vbeta and 13 Jbeta primers that the PCR ran. In the study's own analysis: An analysis performed later counted roughly 79 million unique TCR beta chains (around 10 million of them shared). This table comes from immunoSEQ multiplex PCR, and its TCRdb copy is limited to in-frame clones, with some not included. V and J calls and clone size follow that table, whereas D and trimming were derived from the DNA. The sample holds about 190,000 clones, roughly nine tenths seen once. This TCR derives from a boy aged 2-9 years in good health and CMV-seronegative. The chain recombines TRBV15 with TRBJ2-4; D might be TRBD1 (7 bases). The sequenced sample consisted of PBMCs. This CDR3 reads CATSRGQGGLTKNIQYF. In nucleotides, the CDR3 is TGTGCCACCAGCAGGGGGCAGGGGGGCTTAACCAAAAACATTCAGTACTTC.